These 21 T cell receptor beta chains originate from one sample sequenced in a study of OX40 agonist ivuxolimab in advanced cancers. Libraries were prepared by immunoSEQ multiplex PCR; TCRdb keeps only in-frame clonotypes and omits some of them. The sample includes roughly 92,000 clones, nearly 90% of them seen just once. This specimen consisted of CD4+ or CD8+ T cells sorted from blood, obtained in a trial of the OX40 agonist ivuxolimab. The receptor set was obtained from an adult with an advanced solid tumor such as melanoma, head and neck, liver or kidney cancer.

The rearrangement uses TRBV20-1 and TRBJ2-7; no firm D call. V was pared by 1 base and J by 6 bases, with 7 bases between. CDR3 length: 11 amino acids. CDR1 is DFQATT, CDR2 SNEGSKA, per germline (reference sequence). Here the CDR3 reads CSARGRAEQYF. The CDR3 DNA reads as TGCAGTGCTAGAGGACGGGCCGAGCAGTACTTC.

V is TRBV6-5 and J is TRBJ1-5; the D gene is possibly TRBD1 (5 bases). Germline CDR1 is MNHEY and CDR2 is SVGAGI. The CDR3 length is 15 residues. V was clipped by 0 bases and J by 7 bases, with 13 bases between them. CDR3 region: CASSYSGGGRQPQHF. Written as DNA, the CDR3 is TGTGCCAGCAGTTACTCGGGGGGAGGAAGGCAGCCCCAGCATTTT.

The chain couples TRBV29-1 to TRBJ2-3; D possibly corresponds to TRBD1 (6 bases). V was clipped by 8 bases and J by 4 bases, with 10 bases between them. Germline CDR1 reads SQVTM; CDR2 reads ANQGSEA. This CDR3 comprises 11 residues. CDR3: CSIYRADTQYF. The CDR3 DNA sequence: TGCAGCATATACAGGGCAGATACGCAGTATTTT.

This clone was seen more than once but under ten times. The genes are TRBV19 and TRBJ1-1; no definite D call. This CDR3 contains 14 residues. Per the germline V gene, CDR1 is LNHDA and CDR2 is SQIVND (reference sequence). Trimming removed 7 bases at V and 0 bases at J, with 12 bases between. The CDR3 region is CASNHGRMNTEAFF. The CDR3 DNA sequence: TGTGCCAGTAACCATGGACGCATGAACACTGAAGCTTTCTTT.

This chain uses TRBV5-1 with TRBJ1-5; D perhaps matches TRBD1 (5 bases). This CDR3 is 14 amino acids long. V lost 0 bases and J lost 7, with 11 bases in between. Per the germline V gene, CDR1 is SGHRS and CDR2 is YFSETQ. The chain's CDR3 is CASSLDGAVQPQHF. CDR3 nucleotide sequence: TGCGCCAGCAGCTTGGATGGGGCGGTACAGCCCCAGCATTTT.

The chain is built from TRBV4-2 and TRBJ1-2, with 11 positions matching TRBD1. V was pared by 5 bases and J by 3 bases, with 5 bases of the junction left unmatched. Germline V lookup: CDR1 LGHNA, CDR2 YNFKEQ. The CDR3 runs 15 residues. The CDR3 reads CASSKPGQGDYGYTF. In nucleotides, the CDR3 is TGTGCCAGCAGCAAGCCGGGACAGGGGGACTATGGCTACACCTTC.

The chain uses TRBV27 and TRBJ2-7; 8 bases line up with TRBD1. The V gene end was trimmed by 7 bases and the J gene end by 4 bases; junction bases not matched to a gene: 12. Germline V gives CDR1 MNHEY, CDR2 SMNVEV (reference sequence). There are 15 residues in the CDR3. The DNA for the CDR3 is TGTGCCAGCACCGCAGCCGGACAGGGCTCTTACGAGCAGTACTTC. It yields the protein CASTAAGQGSYEQYF.

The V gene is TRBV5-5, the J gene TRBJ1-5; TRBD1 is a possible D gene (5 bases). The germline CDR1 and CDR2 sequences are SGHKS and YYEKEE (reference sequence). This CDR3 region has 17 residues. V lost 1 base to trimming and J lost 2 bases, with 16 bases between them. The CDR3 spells CASSLFARGVGNQPQHF. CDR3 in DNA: TGTGCCAGCAGCTTGTTCGCGCGAGGGGTAGGCAATCAGCCCCAGCATTTT.

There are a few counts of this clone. The CDR3 sequence: CASSLETDSTDTQYF. DNA for the CDR3: TGTGCCAGCAGCTTAGAGACAGACAGCACAGATACGCAGTATTTT. The rearrangement links TRBV11-2 to TRBJ2-3, with a weak D call TRBD1 (5 bases). This CDR3 comprises 15 residues. The germline CDR1 and CDR2 sequences are SGHAT and FQNNGV. Trimming took 0 bases from V and 0 from J, leaving 7 bases between them.

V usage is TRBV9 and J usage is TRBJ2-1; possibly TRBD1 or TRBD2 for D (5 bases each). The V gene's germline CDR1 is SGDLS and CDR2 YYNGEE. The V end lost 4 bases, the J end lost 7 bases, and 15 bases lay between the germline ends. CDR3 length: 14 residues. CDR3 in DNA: TGTGCCAGCAGCCCGCAATTATGGGGGAATGAGCAGTTCTTC. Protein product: CASSPQLWGNEQFF.

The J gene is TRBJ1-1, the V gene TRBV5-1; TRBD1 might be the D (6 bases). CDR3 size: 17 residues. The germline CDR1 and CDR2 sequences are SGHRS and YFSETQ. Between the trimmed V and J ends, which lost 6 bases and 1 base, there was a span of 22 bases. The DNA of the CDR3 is TGCGCCAGCACCTGGGGAGTAGGGGGGCGAGCGAACACTGAAGCTTTCTTT. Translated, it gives CASTWGVGGRANTEAFF.

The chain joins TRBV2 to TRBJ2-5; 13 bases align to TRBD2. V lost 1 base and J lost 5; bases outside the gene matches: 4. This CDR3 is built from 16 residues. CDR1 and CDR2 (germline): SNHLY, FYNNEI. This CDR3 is CASSEGGTSGVETQYF. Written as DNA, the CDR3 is TGTGCCAGCAGTGAAGGGGGGACTAGCGGGGTGGAGACCCAGTACTTC.

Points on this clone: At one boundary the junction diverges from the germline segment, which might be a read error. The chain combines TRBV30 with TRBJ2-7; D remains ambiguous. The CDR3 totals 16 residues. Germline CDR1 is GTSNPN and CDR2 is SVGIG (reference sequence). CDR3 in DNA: TGTGCCCGGAGTGTAATCGGGTCGTACGTTTCCTACGAGCAGTACTTC. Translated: CARSVIGSYVSYEQYF.

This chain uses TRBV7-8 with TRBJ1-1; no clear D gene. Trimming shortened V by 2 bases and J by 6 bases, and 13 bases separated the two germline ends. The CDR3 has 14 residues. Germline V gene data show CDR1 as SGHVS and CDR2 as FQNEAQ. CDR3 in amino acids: CASSLFGGAAEAFF. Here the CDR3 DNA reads TGTGCCAGCAGCTTATTTGGCGGAGCCGCTGAAGCTTTCTTT.

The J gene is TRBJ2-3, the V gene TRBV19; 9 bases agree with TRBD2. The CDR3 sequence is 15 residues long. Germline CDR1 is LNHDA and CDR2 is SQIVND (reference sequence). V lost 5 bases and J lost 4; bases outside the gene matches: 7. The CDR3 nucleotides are TGTGCCAGTAGTGTTAGCGGGGGTATGGCAGATACGCAGTATTTT. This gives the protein CASSVSGGMADTQYF.

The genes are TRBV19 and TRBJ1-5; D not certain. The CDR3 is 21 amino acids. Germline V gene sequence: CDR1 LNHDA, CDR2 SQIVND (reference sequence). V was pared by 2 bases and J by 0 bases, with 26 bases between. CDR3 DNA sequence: TGTGCCAGTAGTATAAAGTTTTTGGGCACCCACAGCTTCATTAGCAATCAGCCCCAGCATTTT. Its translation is CASSIKFLGTHSFISNQPQHF.

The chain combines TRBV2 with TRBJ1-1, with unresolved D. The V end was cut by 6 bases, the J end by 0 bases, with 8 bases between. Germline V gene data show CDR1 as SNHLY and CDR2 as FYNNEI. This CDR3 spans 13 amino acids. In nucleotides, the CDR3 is TGTGCCAGCAGAATCCTAATGAACACTGAAGCTTTCTTT. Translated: CASRILMNTEAFF. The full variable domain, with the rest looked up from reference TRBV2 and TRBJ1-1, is EPEVTQTPSHQVTQMGQEVILRCVPISNHLYFYWYRQILGQKVEFLVSFYNNEISEKSEIFDDQFSVERPDGSNFTLKIRSTKLEDSAMYFCASRILMNTEAFFGQGTRLTVV.

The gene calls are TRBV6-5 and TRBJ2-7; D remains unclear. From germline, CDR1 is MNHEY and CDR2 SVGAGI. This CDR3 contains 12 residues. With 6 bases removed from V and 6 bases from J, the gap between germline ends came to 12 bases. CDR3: CASRTVVGEQYF. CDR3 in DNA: TGTGCCAGCAGAACAGTGGTGGGCGAGCAGTACTTC.

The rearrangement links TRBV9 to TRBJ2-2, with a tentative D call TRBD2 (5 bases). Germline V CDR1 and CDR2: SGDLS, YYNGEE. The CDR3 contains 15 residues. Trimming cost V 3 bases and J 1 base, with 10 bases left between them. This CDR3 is CASSARLLNTGELFF. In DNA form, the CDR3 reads TGTGCCAGCAGCGCTAGACTACTGAACACCGGGGAGCTGTTTTTT.

CDR3 sequence (DNA): TGTGCCAGCAGCAGGGGAGACGGGGAGCTGTTTTTT. Protein product: CASSRGDGELFF. The chain joins TRBV21-1 to TRBJ2-2; the table's D call TRBD2 went unverified against the DNA. TRBV21-1 is labeled a pseudogene. The CDR3 extends over 12 amino acids.

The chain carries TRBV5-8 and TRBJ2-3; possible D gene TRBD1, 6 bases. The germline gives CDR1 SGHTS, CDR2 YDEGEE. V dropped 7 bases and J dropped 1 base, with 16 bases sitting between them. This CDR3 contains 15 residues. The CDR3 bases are TGTGCCAGCCCAGGGGCTAGGTGGGGCACAGATACGCAGTATTTT. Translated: CASPGARWGTDTQYF.